The entry below gives a single T cell receptor (beta chain) sequence along with its context. The data originate from a study of blood T cell repertoires in COVID-19. About the study: From T cells, B-cell-depleted T cells, or PBMCs came the material, which was cDNA or gDNA.

Trimming pared 6 bases from V and 6 bases from J, leaving 14 bases between. This CDR3 has 13 residues. Germline V gives CDR1 SGHAT, CDR2 FQNNGV. TCRdb keeps only in-frame clones here, not all; method: immunoSEQ multiplex PCR. Counted here are nearly 90,000 clones, about 87% occurring once; the ten biggest clones make up under 0.6%. The chain links TRBV11-2 to TRBJ1-2; D is undetermined. The source is a man between 60 and 75 years old with acute or convalescent COVID-19. The source material was peripheral blood. The CDR3 DNA sequence: TGTGCCAGCAGTCCTGCCCGGGTTCATGGCTACACCTTC. The encoded protein is CASSPARVHGYTF.